This TCR beta chain was profiled in a study of a mutant IDH1 vaccine in newly diagnosed glioma. Across the study: Once 4-6 weeks had passed after radiotherapy alone, vaccination started, or it started with temozolomide cycles.

A remark on this clone: Its antigen is still unknown.

Method: immunoSEQ multiplex PCR; TCRdb's copy keeps in-frame clones and lacks some. The table records tens of thousands of clones, approximately 80% of them present only once. This sample's time point: week 47, end of study. A 20-mer mutant IDH1 peptide at 300 ug was injected subcutaneously with topical imiquimod. The CDR3 loop spans 15 amino acids. Germline V CDR1 and CDR2: MNHEY, SMNVEV (reference sequence). The V end lost 0 bases, the J end lost 4 bases, and 12 bases lay between the germline ends. This TCR was recovered from a man in his forties or fifties with glioma. The chain recombines TRBV27 with TRBJ2-5; D is possibly TRBD2 (5 bases). Specimen: PBMCs, collected from a glioma patient whose treatment included an IDH1 peptide vaccine. The CDR3 loop reads CASSLSGGGRETQYF. As DNA, the CDR3 is TGTGCCAGCAGTTTATCGGGCGGCGGGCGAGAGACCCAGTACTTC.